This T cell receptor beta chain stems from a study of CD8+ T cells in alopecia areata. Whole-study context: Treated patients received oral tofacitinib, 5 to 10 mg twice daily.

With 5 bases clipped from V and 2 bases from J, the junction kept 2 bases outside the gene matches. Germline V gene sequence: CDR1 GTSNPN, CDR2 SVGIG (reference sequence). The CDR3 extends over 12 amino acids. Note on this clone: This sample also contains other DNA sequences that code for the same CDR3.

As the sequencing template, cDNA was produced by extracting RNA and reverse transcribing it. Method: immunoSEQ multiplex PCR; TCRdb's copy keeps in-frame clones and lacks some. The table lists over 150,000 clones, less than 70% of them singletons. This sample's treatment: oral pan-JAK inhibitor, 5-10 mg twice daily. This rearrangement joins TRBV30 to TRBJ1-1; 7 nucleotides agree with TRBD1. The sample here was CD8+ T cells sorted from blood, taken at week 24, from a patient treated with tofacitinib. The TCR was taken from a human donor with alopecia areata. The CDR3 sequence: CAWRQGNTEAFF. CDR3 sequence (DNA): TGTGCCTGGCGACAGGGAAACACTGAAGCTTTCTTT. Full variable domain (missing parts from reference TRBV30 and TRBJ1-1): SQTIHQWPATLVQPVGSPLSLECTVEGTSNPNLYWYRQAAGRGLQLLFYSVGIGQISSEVPQNLSASRPQDRQFILSSKKLLLSDSGFYLCAWRQGNTEAFFGQGTRLTVV.